The sequence of this TCR beta chain was determined in a study of blood T cell repertoires in COVID-19. Study-wide background: Samples taken during acute and convalescent COVID-19 were collected in the United States, Italy and Spain. PBMCs, B-cell-depleted T cells, or T cells provided the cDNA or gDNA that made up the material.

Followed over time, Seattle patients had been enrolled while infection was active. The V segment lost 8 bases and the J segment 5 bases; nucleotides outside the gene matches: 11. The CDR3 is 14 amino acids. Germline assignment: CDR1 SGHTA and CDR2 FQGNSA. In the study's own analysis: Amplification from reference gene primers served as the basis for estimated nucleated cell counts. TCRdb keeps only in-frame clones here, not all; method: immunoSEQ multiplex PCR. V and J calls and clone size are copied from that table; D and trimming were computed from the DNA. Among approximately 170,000 clones listed, roughly 90% were seen once.

This TCR derives from a man aged 18 to 29 with COVID-19, enrolled during active disease. The source material was peripheral blood. J is TRBJ1-2 and V is TRBV7-2; TRBD1 agrees at 7 bases. Written as DNA, the CDR3 is TGTGCCAGCGGGACGGGGGGGACAGCTTATGGCTACACCTTC. This gives the protein CASGTGGTAYGYTF.